Detailed here is one T cell receptor (beta chain). This sample was included in a study of blood T cell repertoires in COVID-19. Whole-study context: Material from acute and convalescent COVID-19 was sourced from the United States, Italy and Spain. Sample material is recorded as cDNA or gDNA derived from T cells, B-cell-depleted T cells, or PBMCs.

As handled by the study authors: Estimation of nucleated cell counts was performed using reference gene primer amplification. Here immunoSEQ multiplex PCR was the method, and the copy in TCRdb shows in-frame clones only, minus some. The V and J calls and clone size are taken from that table; D and trimming were inferred from the DNA. The sample lists about 27,000 clones; 83% were seen once. CDR3 length: 15 residues. V shed 3 bases and J 5 bases; nucleotides not matched to a gene: 9. CDR1 and CDR2 from the germline V gene are SGHRS and YFSETQ. The chain links TRBV5-1 to TRBJ2-3; 7 bases match TRBD1. The sequencing input was peripheral blood. The sequence was obtained from a man aged 70-80 years with active COVID-19. The CDR3 DNA sequence: TGCGCCAGCAGCTCCGATGACAGGGTTAGAGATACGCAGTATTTT. Amino acid sequence: CASSSDDRVRDTQYF.